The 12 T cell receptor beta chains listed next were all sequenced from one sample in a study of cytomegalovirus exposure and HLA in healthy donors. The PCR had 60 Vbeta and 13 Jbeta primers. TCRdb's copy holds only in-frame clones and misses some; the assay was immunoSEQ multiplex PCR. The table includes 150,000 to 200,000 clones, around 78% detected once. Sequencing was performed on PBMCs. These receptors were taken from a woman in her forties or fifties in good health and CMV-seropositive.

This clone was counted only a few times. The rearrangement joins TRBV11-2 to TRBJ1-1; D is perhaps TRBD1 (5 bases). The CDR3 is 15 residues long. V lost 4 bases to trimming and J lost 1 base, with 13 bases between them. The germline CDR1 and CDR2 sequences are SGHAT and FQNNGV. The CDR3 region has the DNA TGTGCCAGCAGCTCCCTAACAGGATCGAACACTGAAGCTTTCTTT. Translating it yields CASSSLTGSNTEAFF.

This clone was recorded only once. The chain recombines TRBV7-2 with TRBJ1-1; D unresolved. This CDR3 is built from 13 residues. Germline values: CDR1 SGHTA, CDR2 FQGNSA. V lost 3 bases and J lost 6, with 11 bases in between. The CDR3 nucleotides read TGTGCCAGCAGCTTTGGACTTCGATCTGAAGCTTTCTTT. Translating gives CASSFGLRSEAFF.

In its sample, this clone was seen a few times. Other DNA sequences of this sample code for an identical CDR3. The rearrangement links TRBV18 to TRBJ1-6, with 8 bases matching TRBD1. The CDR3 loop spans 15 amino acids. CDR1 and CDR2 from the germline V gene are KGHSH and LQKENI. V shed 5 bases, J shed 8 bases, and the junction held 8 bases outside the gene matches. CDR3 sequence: CASSIRGLGDSPLHF. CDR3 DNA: TGTGCCAGCTCAATCAGGGGGCTAGGCGATTCACCCCTCCACTTT.

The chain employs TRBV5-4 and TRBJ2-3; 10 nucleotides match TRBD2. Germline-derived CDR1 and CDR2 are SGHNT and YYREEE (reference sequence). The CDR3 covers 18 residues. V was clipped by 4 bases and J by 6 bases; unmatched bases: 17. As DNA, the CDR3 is TGTGCCAGCAGCCCCGGCAGGGCTAGCGGGGGTTTGGGGGATACGCAGTATTTT. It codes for CASSPGRASGGLGDTQYF.

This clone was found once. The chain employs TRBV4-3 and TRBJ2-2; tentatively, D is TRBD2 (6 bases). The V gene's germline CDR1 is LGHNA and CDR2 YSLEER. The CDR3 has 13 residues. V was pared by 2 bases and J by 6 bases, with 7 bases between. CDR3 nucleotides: TGCGCCAGCAGCCAATGGAGGGCCGGGGAGCTGTTTTTT. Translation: CASSQWRAGELFF.

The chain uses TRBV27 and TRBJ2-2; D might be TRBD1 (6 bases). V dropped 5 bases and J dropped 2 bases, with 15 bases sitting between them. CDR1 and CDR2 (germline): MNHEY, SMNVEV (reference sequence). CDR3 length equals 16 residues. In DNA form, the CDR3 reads TGTGCCAGCAGTCCAGGGACAACAGTTAACACCGGGGAGCTGTTTTTT. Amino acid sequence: CASSPGTTVNTGELFF.

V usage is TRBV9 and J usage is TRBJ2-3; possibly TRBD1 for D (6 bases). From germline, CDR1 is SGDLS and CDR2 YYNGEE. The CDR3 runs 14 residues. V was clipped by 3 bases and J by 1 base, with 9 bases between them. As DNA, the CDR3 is TGTGCCAGCAGCGACAACAGGGGCACAGATACGCAGTATTTT. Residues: CASSDNRGTDTQYF.

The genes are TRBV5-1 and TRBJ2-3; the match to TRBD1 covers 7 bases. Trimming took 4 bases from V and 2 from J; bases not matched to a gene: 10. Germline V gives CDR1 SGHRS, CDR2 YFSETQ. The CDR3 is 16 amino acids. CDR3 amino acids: CASSQLQGFATDTQYF. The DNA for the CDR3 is TGCGCCAGCAGCCAACTACAGGGGTTTGCCACAGATACGCAGTATTTT.

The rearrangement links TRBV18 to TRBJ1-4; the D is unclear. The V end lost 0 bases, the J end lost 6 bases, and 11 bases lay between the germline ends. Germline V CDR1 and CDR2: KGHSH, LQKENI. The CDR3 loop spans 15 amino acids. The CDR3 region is CASSPPTRSDEKLFF. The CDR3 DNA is TGTGCCAGCTCACCACCGACAAGGTCTGATGAAAAACTGTTTTTT. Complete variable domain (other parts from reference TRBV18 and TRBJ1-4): NAGVMQNPRHLVRRRGQEARLRCSPMKGHSHVYWYRQLPEEGLKFMVYLQKENIIDESGMPKERFSAEFPKEGPSILRIQQVVRGDSAAYFCASSPPTRSDEKLFFGSGTQLSVL.

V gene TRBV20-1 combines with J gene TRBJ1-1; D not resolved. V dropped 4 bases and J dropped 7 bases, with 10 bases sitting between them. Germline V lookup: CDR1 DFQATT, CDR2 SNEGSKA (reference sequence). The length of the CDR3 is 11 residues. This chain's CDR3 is CSAIPTGEAFF. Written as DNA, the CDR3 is TGCAGTGCTATACCCACGGGTGAAGCTTTCTTT.

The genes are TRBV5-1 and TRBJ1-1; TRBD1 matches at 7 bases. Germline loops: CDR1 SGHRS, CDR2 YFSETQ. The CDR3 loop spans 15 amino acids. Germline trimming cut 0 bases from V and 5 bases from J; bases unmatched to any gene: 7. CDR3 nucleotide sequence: TGCGCCAGCAGCTTGGAAGGGGGCGTCGGGACTGAAGCTTTCTTT. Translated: CASSLEGGVGTEAFF. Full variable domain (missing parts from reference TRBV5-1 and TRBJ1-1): KAGVTQTPRYLIKTRGQQVTLSCSPISGHRSVSWYQQTPGQGLQFLFEYFSETQRNKGNFPGRFSGRQFSNSRSEMNVSTLELGDSALYLCASSLEGGVGTEAFFGQGTRLTVV.

CDR3 nucleotide sequence: TGTGCCAGCGGACAAGACAGGGGTGGTGGTTCACCCCTCCACTTT. This sequence encodes CASGQDRGGGSPLHF. V gene TRBV6-1 combines with J gene TRBJ1-6; 8 bases fit TRBD1. V shed 8 bases and J 9 bases; nucleotides not matched to a gene: 12. The CDR3 has 15 amino acids. Germline-derived CDR1 and CDR2 are MNHNS and SASEGT.